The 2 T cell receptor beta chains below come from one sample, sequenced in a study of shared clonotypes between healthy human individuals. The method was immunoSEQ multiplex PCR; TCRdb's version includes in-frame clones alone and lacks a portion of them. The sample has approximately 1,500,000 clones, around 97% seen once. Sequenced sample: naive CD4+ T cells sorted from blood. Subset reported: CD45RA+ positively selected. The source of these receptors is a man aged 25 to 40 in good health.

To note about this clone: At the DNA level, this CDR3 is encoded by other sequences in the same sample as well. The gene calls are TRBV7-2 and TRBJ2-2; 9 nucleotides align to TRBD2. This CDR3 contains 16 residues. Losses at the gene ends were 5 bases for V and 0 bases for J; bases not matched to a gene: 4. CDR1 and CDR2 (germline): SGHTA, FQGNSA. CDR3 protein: CASSRASGTNTGELFF. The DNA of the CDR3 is TGTGCCAGCAGCAGGGCTAGCGGGACGAACACCGGGGAGCTGTTTTTT.

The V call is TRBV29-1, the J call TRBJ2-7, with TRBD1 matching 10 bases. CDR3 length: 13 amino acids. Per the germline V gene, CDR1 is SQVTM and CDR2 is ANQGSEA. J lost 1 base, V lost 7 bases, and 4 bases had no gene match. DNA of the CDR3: TGCAGCGCTGGACAGGGGGGATCCTACGAGCAGTACTTC. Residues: CSAGQGGSYEQYF.